This T cell receptor beta chain comes out of a study of T cells after yellow fever vaccination. The wider study: Fractions of low cell number were prepared using SMART-Seq v4 Ultra Low Input.

Study observations and caveats: Although most clonotypes did not, a small share appeared in both CD4 and CD8 compartments. Reappearance after the booster was seen for most primary-vaccination clones, at 95% to 98% CD4 and around 90% CD8.

Germline lookup yields CDR1 MNHEY and CDR2 SVGAGI. The CDR3 loop spans 12 amino acids. Trimming shortened V by 2 bases and J by 4 bases, and 5 bases separated the two germline ends. This clonotype appeared many times. Its antigen is not identified. The authors made TCR cDNA by 5'RACE template switching, adding a universal primer site and UMIs. TCRdb called the 5' RACE reads again in MiXCR, with one record for every CDR3 protein. The repertoire has about 320,000 distinct CDR3 sequences, about 10% of them found once; the top ten carry 3.3%. The sequence came from a man between 18 and 35 years old who received the YFV17D yellow fever vaccine. The J gene is TRBJ1-1, the V gene TRBV6-5; possibly TRBD1 for D (5 bases). Sequencing was performed on CD4+ T cells sorted from PBMCs, taken 45 days after the yellow fever booster vaccination. For the CDR3, the DNA is TGTGCCAGCAGTTACGGGGGCACTGAAGCTTTCTTT. It codes for CASSYGGTEAFF.